This T cell receptor (beta chain) came from a study of brain T cells in children with intractable seizures. Study-wide points: Pre-surgery blood may have been undersampled, hiding some clones.

CDR3 length equals 14 residues. Trimming stripped 4 bases from V and 0 bases from J, with 9 bases between. Germline CDR1 and CDR2: MGHRA and YSYEKL. Remarks on this clone: No antigen is known for it.

Here immunoSEQ multiplex PCR was the method, and the copy in TCRdb shows in-frame clones only, minus some. The sample lists roughly 120,000 clones; roughly 94% were seen once. This material consisted of peripheral blood, taken at surgery. The clonotype comes from a boy less than two years old with hemimegalencephaly and intractable seizures. The chain combines TRBV4-1 with TRBJ1-1; maybe TRBD1 (6 bases). CDR3 sequence (DNA): TGCGCCAGCAGCCCAGGACAGCTGAACACTGAAGCTTTCTTT. It encodes CASSPGQLNTEAFF.